A single TCR beta chain is shown here with its context. Its antigen remains unknown. Splitting the CD4+ cells yielded a CD45RA+ naive subset and a CD45RA-negative memory subset. The data were taken from a study of shared clonotypes between healthy human individuals. Study findings and constraints: Naive subsets, compared against memory subsets, generally had larger estimated richness values. Sampling involved blood alone; tissue repertoires likely differ.

The CDR3 has 15 amino acids. Trimming at V came to 4 bases and at J to 4 bases, leaving 5 bases not matched to a gene. Germline V lookup: CDR1 SGHDT, CDR2 YYEEEE. TCRdb's table, derived via immunoSEQ multiplex PCR, lists solely in-frame clones and lacks some. The sample lists millions of clones, roughly 94% occurring once. Sequencing was done on a sample of naive CD4+ T cells sorted from blood. The subset is: CD45RA+ positively selected. This clonotype originated in a man aged 18 to 30 in good health. The rearrangement joins TRBV5-6 to TRBJ2-1, with 10 bases aligning to TRBD1. The CDR3 DNA is TGTGCCAGCAGCGGATTGGGACAGGGGTACAATGAGCAGTTCTTC. This sequence encodes CASSGLGQGYNEQFF.